Listed below are T cell receptor beta chains from one sample, sequenced in a study of CD8+ T cells in alopecia areata. TCRdb's copy holds only in-frame clones and misses some; the assay was immunoSEQ multiplex PCR. This table holds 110,000 to 150,000 clones, about 56% found once. Here the sequenced sample was CD8+ T cells sorted from blood, taken at week 4, from a patient treated with tofacitinib. Every receptor here comes from a human donor with alopecia areata. CDR3s include the opening cysteine and the closing phenylalanine or tryptophan.

CDR3 protein,V gene
CASSVFGYGETQYF,TRBV2
CAWNYRADGGELFF,TRBV30
CASSLGSQGGHEQYF,TRBV5-4
CASSGGATGDNSPLHF,TRBV2
CSVEDEGTYGYTF,TRBV29-1
CASSFLHEQYF,TRBV5-6
CASSHLVQETQYF,TRBV27
CATRWTGGENEQFF,TRBV15
CAWRLSANTEAFF,TRBV30
CAWSARDSYEQYF,TRBV30
CASSPPGGSSTDTQYF,TRBV13
CASSLGGQGIQETQYF,TRBV5-1
CASSSRDRVDNEQFF,TRBV13
CAWTAGSQSYGYTF,TRBV30
CASRLGQAYGYTF,TRBV27
CASSPGGQTPCF,TRBV7-9
CASSSPGQTYGYTF,TRBV13
CAWSRQGLNTEAFF,TRBV30
CASSPDSVGYTF,TRBV4-1
CASSQGIETHYGYTF,TRBV4-2
CASSSSQDRGFVQHF,TRBV27
CASSIDAEYYGYTF,TRBV19
CAGNAGDSYEQYF,TRBV2
CASRFSGRGETQYF,TRBV7-8
CASSGPGRPNTEAFF,TRBV25-1
CASSLTHSQETQYF,TRBV27
CASSPWDRGAYGYTF,TRBV27
CASSALNTEAFF,TRBV9
CASSYGTGDRGNEQFF,TRBV6-7
CSVVGDTLSYNEQFF,TRBV29-1
CSVGGRASGVDEQFF,TRBV29-1
CASSLKGKNTGELFF,TRBV5-4
CAWSGAAEKLFF,TRBV30
CAWSVEGTEAFF,TRBV30
CASSWEGNGGYTF,TRBV7-9
CASSLAPGSSTDTQYF,TRBV13
CAWSVWVEGVYEQYF,TRBV30
CASSLSRQPTEAFF,TRBV5-1
CASSYVRGTMNTEAFF,TRBV6-5
CASSVEAGRNQPQHF,TRBV9
CATSRDRGLEAFF,TRBV15
CASSEGYRTYEQYF,TRBV2
CASMRIPGQGGSDTDTQYF,TRBV2
CASNHRGTDTQYF,TRBV27
CSVGGQGGRGTGFDEQCF,TRBV29-1
CASRGSGNYGYTF,TRBV6-5
CASSLGDGVLTF,TRBV27